Listed below are T cell receptor beta chains from one sample, sequenced in a study of blood T cell repertoires in COVID-19. Clones were sequenced by immunoSEQ multiplex PCR, and TCRdb holds only the in-frame ones, with some missing. The sample has around 260,000 clones, around nine tenths seen once. What was sequenced was peripheral blood. Source of these receptors: a woman in her sixties with COVID-19, enrolled during active disease. CDR3s include the opening cysteine and the closing phenylalanine or tryptophan. A D gene is named only where the DNA matches it firmly. Where a row states a size, it is once, few, many or the class of an expanded clone; other rows omit it.

NA TRBJ1-2 NA TRBV6-2/TRBV6-3 TGTGCCAGCAGTTACGGGGGCAGAGTCGACTATGGCTACACCTTC CASSYGGRVDYGYTF
TRBD1 TRBJ1-5 NA TRBV5-6 TGTGCCAGCAGCTCGAGGATAGAGGGGGCCTTGGGGCAGCCCCAGCATTTT CASSSRIEGALGQPQHF
TRBD2 TRBJ2-1 NA TRBV5-4 TGTGCCAGCAGCTCCGGACTAGCCTCCTACAATGAGCAGTTCTTC CASSSGLASYNEQFF
NA TRBJ2-2 NA TRBV5-1 TGCGCCAGCAGCTTGGACATGGTCCGGAGAACCGGGGAGCTGTTTTTT CASSLDMVRRTGELFF
TRBD2 TRBJ2-1 few TRBV5-4 TGTGCCAGCAGCTTGGGACCCGGGGTGGGTAGCGGGAGGTTAGGTGAGCAGTTCTTC CASSLGPGVGSGRLGEQFF
TRBD2 TRBJ2-7 many TRBV5-4 TGTGCCAGCAGCCCCCCGAGCGGGGGGCCATACGAGCAGTACTTC CASSPPSGGPYEQYF
TRBD2 TRBJ2-4 NA TRBV28 TGTGCCAGTACCGTAGCGGGAGCAGCCAAAAACATTCAGTACTTC CASTVAGAAKNIQYF
NA TRBJ2-3 NA TRBV27 TGTGCCAGCAGTATTGGGCTCGCGGGAGATACGCAGTATTTT CASSIGLAGDTQYF
NA TRBJ2-7 NA TRBV5-1 TGCGCCAGCAGCTTGGAGGGGGGGCGGCTCGAGCAGTACTTC CASSLEGGRLEQYF
TRBD2 TRBJ2-7 NA TRBV5-1 TGCGCCAGCAGCCCGGAACCTAGCGGGAGACCCTACGAGCAGTACTTC CASSPEPSGRPYEQYF
TRBD2 TRBJ2-5 once TRBV10-2 TGCGCCAGCAGTGACCCCTCGGGACTAGCGTTTACGGAGACCCAGTACTTC CASSDPSGLAFTETQYF
NA TRBJ2-1 NA TRBV5-6 TGTGCCAGCAGCCAGGGACTGCTTTTGAGCAATGAGCAGTTCTTC CASSQGLLLSNEQFF
TRBD2 TRBJ2-1 NA TRBV2 TGTGCCAGCAGCGCTCTGGAGGTAGCGGGCTGGAGCTCCTACAATGAGCAGTTCTTC CASSALEVAGWSSYNEQFF
TRBD1 TRBJ1-1 NA TRBV28 TGTGCCAGCACCATGGGACTGGGACAGGGGAGGATAGCTTTCTTT CASTMGLGQGRIAFF
TRBD2 TRBJ2-5 NA TRBV15 TGTGCCACCAGCAGGGCTCCCCGGAGTAGCGGGAGGGCCTTCTCCCCAGAGACCCAGTACTTC CATSRAPRSSGRAFSPETQYF
TRBD1 TRBJ1-2 NA TRBV10-1 TGCGCCAGCAGTGAGTCCGGGACAGGGCCTGATGGCTACACCTTC CASSESGTGPDGYTF
TRBD2 TRBJ2-3 once TRBV27 TGTGCCAGCGGAAAGACTAGCGGGAAAACAGATACGCAGTATTTT CASGKTSGKTDTQYF
NA TRBJ2-7 once TRBV28 TGTGCCAGCAGTGTGGTCAGGGTCTCCTACGAGCAGTACTTC CASSVVRVSYEQYF